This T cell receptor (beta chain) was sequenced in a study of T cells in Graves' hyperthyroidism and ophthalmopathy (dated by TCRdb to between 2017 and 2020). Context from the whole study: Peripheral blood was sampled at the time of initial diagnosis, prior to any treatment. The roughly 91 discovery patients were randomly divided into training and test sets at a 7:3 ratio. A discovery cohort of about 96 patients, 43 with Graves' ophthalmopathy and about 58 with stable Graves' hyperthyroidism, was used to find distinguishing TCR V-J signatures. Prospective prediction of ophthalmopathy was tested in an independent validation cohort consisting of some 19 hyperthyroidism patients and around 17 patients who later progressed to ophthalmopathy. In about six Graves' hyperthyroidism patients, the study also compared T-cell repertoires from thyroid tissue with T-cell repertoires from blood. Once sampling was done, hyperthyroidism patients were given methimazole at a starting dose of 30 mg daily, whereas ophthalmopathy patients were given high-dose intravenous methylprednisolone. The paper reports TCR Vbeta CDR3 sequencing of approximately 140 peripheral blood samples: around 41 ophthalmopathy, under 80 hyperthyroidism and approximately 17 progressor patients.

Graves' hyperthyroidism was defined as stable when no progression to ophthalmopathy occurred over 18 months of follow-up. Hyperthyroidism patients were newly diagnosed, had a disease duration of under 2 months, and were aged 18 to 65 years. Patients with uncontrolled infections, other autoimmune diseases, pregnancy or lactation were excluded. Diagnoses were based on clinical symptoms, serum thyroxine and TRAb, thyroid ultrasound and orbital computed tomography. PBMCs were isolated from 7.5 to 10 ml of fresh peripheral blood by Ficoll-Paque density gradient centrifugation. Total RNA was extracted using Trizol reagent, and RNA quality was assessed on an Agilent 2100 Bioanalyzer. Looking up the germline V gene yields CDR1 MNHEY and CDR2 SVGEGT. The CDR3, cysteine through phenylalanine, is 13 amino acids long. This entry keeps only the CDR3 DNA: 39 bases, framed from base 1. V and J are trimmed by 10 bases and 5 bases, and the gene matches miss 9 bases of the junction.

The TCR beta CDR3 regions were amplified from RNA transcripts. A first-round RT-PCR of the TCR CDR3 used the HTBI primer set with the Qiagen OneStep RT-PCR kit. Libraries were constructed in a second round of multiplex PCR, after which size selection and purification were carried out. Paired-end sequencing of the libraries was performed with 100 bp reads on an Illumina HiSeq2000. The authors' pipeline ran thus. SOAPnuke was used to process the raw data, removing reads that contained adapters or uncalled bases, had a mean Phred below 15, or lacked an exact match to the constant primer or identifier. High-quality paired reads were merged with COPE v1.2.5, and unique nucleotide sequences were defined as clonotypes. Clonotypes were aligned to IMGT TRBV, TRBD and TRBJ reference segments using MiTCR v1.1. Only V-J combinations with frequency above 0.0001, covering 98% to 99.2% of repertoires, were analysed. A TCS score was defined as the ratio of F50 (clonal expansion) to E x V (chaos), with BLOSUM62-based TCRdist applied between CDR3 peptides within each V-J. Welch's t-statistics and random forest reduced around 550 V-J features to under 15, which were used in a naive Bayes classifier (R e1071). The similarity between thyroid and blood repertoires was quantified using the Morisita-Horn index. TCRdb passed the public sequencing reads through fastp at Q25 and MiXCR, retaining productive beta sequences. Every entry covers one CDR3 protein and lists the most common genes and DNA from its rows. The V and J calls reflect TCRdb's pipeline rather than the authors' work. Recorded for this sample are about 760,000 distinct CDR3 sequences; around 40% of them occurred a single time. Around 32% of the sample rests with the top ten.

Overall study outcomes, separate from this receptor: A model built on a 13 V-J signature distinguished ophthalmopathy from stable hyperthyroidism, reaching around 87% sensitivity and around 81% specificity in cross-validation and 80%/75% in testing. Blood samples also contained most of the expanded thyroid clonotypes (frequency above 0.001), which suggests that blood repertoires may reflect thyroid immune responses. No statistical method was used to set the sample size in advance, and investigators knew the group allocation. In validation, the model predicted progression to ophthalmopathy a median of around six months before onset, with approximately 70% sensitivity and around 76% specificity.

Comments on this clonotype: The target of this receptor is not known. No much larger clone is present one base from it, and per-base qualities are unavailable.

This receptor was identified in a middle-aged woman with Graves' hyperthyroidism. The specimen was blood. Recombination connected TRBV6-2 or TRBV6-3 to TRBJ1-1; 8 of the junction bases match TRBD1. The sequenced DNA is TGTGCCACCTCGGACAGGGAATCGACTGAAGCTTTCTTT. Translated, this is CATSDRESTEAFF.